This TCR beta chain comes out of a study of Ad26.COV2.S vaccination and SARS-CoV-2 variants. Study-level background: The donor was enrolled in the Ad26.COV2.S arm of the COV1001 trial. The vaccine Ad26.COV2.S was put into the muscle once, or twice with 56 days between.

Only in-frame clones appear in the TCRdb table, and some are missing; sequencing was by immunoSEQ multiplex PCR. This table has over 400,000 clones, 80% to 90% appearing once. The length of the CDR3 is 13 residues. V was shortened by 1 base and J by 10 bases, with 12 bases between the two germline ends. Germline CDR1 is SGHRS and CDR2 is YFSETQ. Treatment given: over 15 received Ad26.COV2.S at low or high dose, single or two shots; 5 received placebo; per-sample allocation not given. The samples date from day 63 after the first vaccine or placebo injection. Vaccination used an Ad26 vector expressing Wuhan-strain SARS-CoV-2 spike. In the case of this clone: Its target is not known.

General study findings and limits: An underestimation of total T cell responses may have resulted from the TCR breadth and depth analyses.

The receptor was derived from a person aged 18-65 years who received the Ad26.COV2.S COVID-19 vaccine or a placebo. The specimen comprised peripheral blood, sampled in a trial of Ad26.COV2.S vaccine versus placebo. The chain carries TRBV5-1 and TRBJ2-1; a possible D gene is TRBD1 (6 bases). CDR3 loop: CASSLTGIREQFF. CDR3 in DNA: TGCGCCAGCAGCTTGACAGGGATTCGGGAGCAGTTCTTC.